This paragraph reports one TCR beta chain. This clonotype appeared many times. The target of this receptor is not known. The junction departs from germline at one end; a sequencing error may be responsible. The CDR3 has 12 amino acids, counting the end cysteine and phenylalanine. The sequence is cut down to CDR3 DNA, 36 bases in frame from base 1. The germline V gene encodes CDR1 SEHNR and CDR2 FQNEAQ (reference sequence). This entry belongs to a study of breast tumors, draining lymph nodes, adjacent tissues (dated by TCRdb to 2015 to 2016). With respect to the entire study: In breast cancer patients, the study compared the TCR beta repertoires of tumor, adjacent nontumor tissue and axillary lymph nodes. The study aimed to assess the relationships and possible T-cell exchange between tumor, surrounding tissue and draining lymph node repertoires in human breast cancer.

Reads for this sample came from an Illumina HiSeq 2000. Multiplex PCR amplification was used to generate the TCR beta chain libraries. High-throughput sequencing was used to analyze the amplified TCR beta chain products. TCRdb trimmed public reads at Q25 via fastp, called clones via MiXCR and kept in-frame beta chains. All rows with the same CDR3 protein become a single entry with the most common DNA and genes. The sample yields roughly 130,000 distinct CDR3 sequences; over 25% were counted once. The ten largest clones take up 2.3% of the sample. The lymph node samples were taken from the axillary draining lymph nodes of breast cancer patients. The full study reports these points: Tumor and nontumor tissue repertoires were significantly more similar in luminal-like than in basal-like breast cancer. The data were considered consistent with the idea that most tumor T cells come from the lymph node and then expand in tumor tissue. Tumor T-cell repertoires showed less diversity than lymph node repertoires and more diversity than nontumor tissue repertoires, and tumor T-cell repertoires showed preferential V and J gene usage. Rather than being directly demonstrated, the conclusion that tumor T cells originate in lymph nodes was presented as consistent with a hypothesis.

In this chain, TRBV7-9 is recombined with TRBJ2-7; 7 bases in the junction line up with TRBD1. The clonotype originates from a female donor with breast cancer. Some clones in this sample may be carry-over from other donors' samples. Sequencing was done on a sample of axillary lymph node tissue. The CDR3 corresponds to CASSLLDRRPHF. The DNA sequence follows: TGTGCCAGCAGCTTACTGGACAGGCGCCCTCACTTC. The reference TRBV7-9 and TRBJ2-7 proteins fill in what lies around the CDR3, so the full variable domain reads DTGVSQNPRHKITKRGQNVTFRCDPISEHNRLYWYRQTLGQGPEFLTYFQNEAQLEKSRLLSDRFSAERPKGSFSTLEIQRTEQGDSAMYLCASSLLDRRPHFGPGTRLTVT.